These T cell receptor beta chains were read from a single sample in a study of blood T cell repertoires in COVID-19. Libraries were prepared by immunoSEQ multiplex PCR; TCRdb keeps only in-frame clonotypes and omits some of them. This table has under 500,000 clones, around 90% appearing once. The sequencing sample was made of PBMCs or T cells enriched from blood (not recorded which). These receptor sequences come from a woman between 18 and 30 years old with acute COVID-19. CDR3s include the opening cysteine and the closing phenylalanine or tryptophan. The D gene is left open where the match is weak. Clone size is not always given. Where it is, it says once, few, many or a class for expanded clones.

.,TRBV5-1,.,TRBJ1-2,CASSFIGPEGGGGYTF,TGCGCCAGCAGCTTTATAGGGCCAGAGGGAGGAGGTGGCTACACCTTC
.,TRBV7-2,.,TRBJ2-1,CASSLRGAAGGDEQFF,TGTGCCAGCAGCTTGCGAGGGGCAGCGGGTGGCGATGAGCAGTTCTTC
.,TRBV12-3/TRBV12-4,.,TRBJ2-7,CASSGGSPYEQYF,TGTGCCAGCAGCGGTGGGAGCCCCTACGAGCAGTACTTC
TRBD2,TRBV6-2/TRBV6-3,.,TRBJ2-2,CASSYGPGRAHTGELFF,TGTGCCAGCAGTTACGGCCCAGGGAGGGCACACACCGGGGAGCTGTTTTTT
TRBD1,TRBV6-5,.,TRBJ1-2,CASSYRTGDGYTF,TGTGCCAGCAGTTACCGGACAGGGGATGGCTACACCTTC
TRBD1,TRBV7-8,few,TRBJ1-2,CASSSNSGTENYGYTF,TGTGCCAGCAGCTCGAATTCCGGGACAGAGAACTATGGCTACACCTTC
TRBD1,TRBV4-1,.,TRBJ1-2,CASSQPTGGAFFGYTF,TGCGCCAGCAGCCAACCAACAGGGGGCGCATTCTTTGGCTACACCTTC
TRBD2,TRBV3-1/TRBV3-2,few,TRBJ2-1,CASSVSGGKYNEQFF,TGTGCCAGCAGCGTTAGCGGGGGGAAGTACAATGAGCAGTTCTTC
.,TRBV19,.,TRBJ1-5,CASTPPGEGNQPQHF,TGTGCCAGTACCCCTCCGGGGGAGGGCAATCAGCCCCAGCATTTT
.,TRBV6-2/TRBV6-3,.,TRBJ2-5,CASSYSTATEYF,TGTGCCAGCAGTTACTCGACTGCTACCGAGTACTTC
.,TRBV7-9,.,TRBJ2-2,CASSLGRFQGPRSGELFF,TGTGCCAGCAGCTTAGGTCGGTTTCAGGGGCCCCGGTCCGGGGAGCTGTTTTTT
TRBD1,TRBV7-2,.,TRBJ1-1,CASSAGQRNTEAFF,TGTGCCAGCAGCGCGGGACAGAGGAACACTGAAGCTTTCTTT
TRBD2,TRBV20-1,.,TRBJ2-1,CSASGGGGALFDEQFF,TGCAGTGCTAGTGGGGGCGGGGGGGCCCTTTTCGATGAGCAGTTCTTC
TRBD1,TRBV2,.,TRBJ1-1,CASRSAGGMNTEAFF,TGTGCCAGCAGGAGTGCAGGGGGCATGAACACTGAAGCTTTCTTT
.,TRBV9,.,TRBJ1-1,CASSPLGGVANTEAFF,TGTGCCAGCAGCCCTCTCGGGGGTGTCGCGAACACTGAAGCTTTCTTT
TRBD2,TRBV4-2,.,TRBJ2-5,CASSQLRGGGETQYF,TGTGCCAGCAGCCAACTCCGGGGGGGAGGGGAGACCCAGTACTTC
.,TRBV9,.,TRBJ1-3,CASSVGTEPSSGNTIYF,TGTGCCAGCAGCGTAGGGACAGAACCGAGCTCTGGAAACACCATATATTTT
TRBD1,TRBV9,.,TRBJ1-4,CASSSGQGEKLFF,TGTGCCAGCAGCTCCGGACAGGGAGAAAAACTGTTTTTT
.,TRBV3-1/TRBV3-2,.,TRBJ1-2,CASSQLRLRVNYGYTF,TGTGCCAGCAGCCAATTAAGATTACGGGTAAACTATGGCTACACCTTC
.,TRBV18,.,TRBJ1-6,CASSPRARTAHNSPLHF,TGTGCCAGCTCACCTCGGGCCAGGACAGCCCATAATTCACCCCTCCACTTT
.,TRBV9,.,TRBJ2-3,CASNPSGDTDTQYF,TGTGCCAGCAACCCCTCGGGGGATACAGATACGCAGTATTTT
TRBD1,TRBV3-1/TRBV3-2,.,TRBJ1-6,CASSYRQGGSPLHF,TGTGCCAGCAGCTACCGACAGGGAGGCTCACCCCTCCACTTT
TRBD2,TRBV6-2/TRBV6-3,.,TRBJ2-7,CASSFSAGVSHEQYF,TGTGCCAGCAGTTTTTCAGCGGGAGTTTCCCACGAGCAGTACTTC
.,TRBV9,.,TRBJ2-1,CASSAQFDNEQFF,TGTGCCAGCAGCGCACAATTTGACAATGAGCAGTTCTTC
.,TRBV28,.,TRBJ1-1,CASIFSGYDTEAFF,TGTGCCAGCATCTTTTCAGGGTATGACACTGAAGCTTTCTTT
TRBD2,TRBV19,.,TRBJ2-1,CASTLGLANEQFF,TGTGCCAGTACCCTGGGACTAGCCAATGAGCAGTTCTTC
.,TRBV7-9,.,TRBJ1-1,CASTSEGEAFF,TGTGCCAGCACCTCCGAGGGCGAAGCTTTCTTT